The 29 T cell receptor beta chains below were found in one sample sequenced in a study of blood T cell repertoires in COVID-19. Using immunoSEQ multiplex PCR, the repertoire was profiled, and TCRdb retains in-frame clones only, with some absent. Altogether 45,000 to 75,000 clones are present, around nine tenths being singletons, with the ten largest covering approximately 4.8%. The sample was peripheral blood. These receptor sequences come from a man aged 55-75 years with acute or convalescent COVID-19.

The chain uses TRBV7-9 and TRBJ1-6, with a weak D call TRBD1 (5 bases). The CDR3 sequence is 13 residues long. Germline CDR1 and CDR2: SEHNR and FQNEAQ (reference sequence). V was clipped by 5 bases and J by 10 bases, with 12 bases between them. The CDR3 region is CASSTSGVSPLHF. For the CDR3, the DNA is TGTGCCAGCAGCACCTCGGGGGTGTCACCCCTCCACTTT.

V gene TRBV6-5 combines with J gene TRBJ2-1, with 7 positions matching TRBD2. This CDR3 contains 14 residues. V was pared by 6 bases and J by 6 bases, with 8 bases of the junction left unmatched. Germline CDR1 is MNHEY and CDR2 is SVGAGI. As DNA, the CDR3 is TGTGCCAGCAGCCGGGGGGAGAGCCTCAATGAGCAGTTCTTC. Translation: CASSRGESLNEQFF.

The chain joins TRBV19 to TRBJ1-3, with 7 bases fitting TRBD1. The junction had 9 bases not matched to a gene; V was cut back by 7 bases and J by 0 bases. The CDR3 sequence is 16 residues long. Germline values: CDR1 LNHDA, CDR2 SQIVND (reference sequence). The CDR3 region has the DNA TGTGCCAGTACCGGGACAGACTTATTCTCTGGAAACACCATATATTTT. Translation gives CASTGTDLFSGNTIYF.

This chain joins TRBV28 and TRBJ1-3; 8 positions match TRBD1. Germline V gene lookup returns CDR1 MDHEN and CDR2 SYDVKM. The CDR3 runs to 15 residues. Trimming took 2 bases from V and 7 from J; bases not matched to a gene: 7. The CDR3 DNA follows: TGTGCCAGCAGTTTAAGCGGCAGGGGGCGCAACACCATATATTTT. Protein: CASSLSGRGRNTIYF.

The chain recombines TRBV13 with TRBJ2-2, with 10 positions matching TRBD2. Germline V gene lookup returns CDR1 PRHDT and CDR2 FYEKMQ (reference sequence). The CDR3 spans 16 residues. Germline trimming cut 4 bases from V and 3 bases from J; bases unmatched to any gene: 5. The CDR3 region is CASSSGLATDTGELFF. The CDR3 DNA reads TGTGCCAGCAGCTCGGGACTAGCGACTGACACCGGGGAGCTGTTTTTT.

The chain carries TRBV5-1 and TRBJ2-1, with 7 bases identical to TRBD2. CDR1 SGHRS and CDR2 YFSETQ come from the germline V gene. The CDR3 covers 15 residues. V trimming: 3 bases; J trimming: 4 bases; junction bases outside the gene matches: 7. This CDR3 reads CASSSGGWTYNEQFF. The CDR3 DNA sequence: TGCGCCAGCAGCTCCGGGGGGTGGACTTACAATGAGCAGTTCTTC.

There are a few counts of this clone. The chain carries TRBV11-1 and TRBJ2-2, with TRBD2 matching 9 bases. V lost 5 bases, J lost 8 bases, and 9 bases stayed unmatched. The length of the CDR3 is 15 residues. The V gene's germline CDR1 is SGHAT and CDR2 FQDESV (reference sequence). The CDR3 region is CASSTDSGSSGELFF. DNA for the CDR3: TGTGCCAGCAGCACAGATAGCGGGAGTAGTGGGGAGCTGTTTTTT. The full variable domain, completed using reference TRBV11-1 and TRBJ2-2, is EAEVAQSPRYKITEKSQAVAFWCDPISGHATLYWYRQILGQGPELLVQFQDESVVDDSQLPKDRFSAERLKGVDSTLKIQPAELGDSAMYLCASSTDSGSSGELFFGEGSRLTVL.

V and J are TRBV4-2 and TRBJ2-3, with D uncertain. This CDR3 has 15 residues. V dropped 0 bases and J dropped 0 bases, with 7 bases sitting between them. Per the germline V gene, CDR1 is LGHNA and CDR2 is YNFKEQ. The CDR3 reads CASSQDLASTDTQYF. DNA of the CDR3: TGTGCCAGCAGCCAAGATTTGGCTAGCACAGATACGCAGTATTTT.

The chain combines TRBV30 with TRBJ1-2; the D gene is possibly TRBD1 (6 bases). Germline CDR1 and CDR2: GTSNPN and SVGIG (reference sequence). Trimming pared 2 bases from V and 7 bases from J, leaving 14 bases between. The CDR3 has 13 residues. The chain's CDR3 is CAWSRRQASGYTF. In nucleotides, the CDR3 is TGTGCCTGGAGTCGGAGACAGGCGAGTGGCTACACCTTC.

The chain recombines TRBV28 with TRBJ1-2, with 7 bases matching TRBD1. Germline CDR1 is MDHEN and CDR2 is SYDVKM. The CDR3 runs to 12 residues. V lost 6 bases to trimming and J lost 5 bases; unmatched junction nucleotides: 3. The CDR3 DNA sequence: TGTGCCAGCAGGCCAGGGGGATATGGCTACACCTTC. Amino acids: CASRPGGYGYTF.

This chain uses TRBV15 with TRBJ2-1; tentatively, D is TRBD1 (6 bases). CDR3 size: 14 residues. Germline values: CDR1 LNHNV, CDR2 YYDKDF (reference sequence). V dropped 1 base and J dropped 6 bases, with 10 bases sitting between them. The CDR3 sequence is CATSRAQGGNEQFF. The CDR3 DNA follows: TGTGCCACCAGCAGAGCACAGGGTGGCAATGAGCAGTTCTTC.

The chain couples TRBV21-1 to TRBJ1-6. TRBV21-1 represents a pseudogene. This CDR3 is 13 amino acids long. CDR3 amino acids: CAREGRINSPLHF. CDR3 sequence (DNA): TGTGCCAGGGAGGGCAGGATCAATTCACCCCTCCACTTT.

The chain is built from TRBV7-2 and TRBJ1-2; TRBD1 is a possible D gene (5 bases). V shed 5 bases and J shed 1 base, with 14 bases lying between them. Germline CDR1 SGHTA, CDR2 FQGNSA. The CDR3 has 15 amino acids. The CDR3 spells CASSAGPRGNYGYTF. DNA for the CDR3: TGTGCCAGCAGCGCGGGACCGAGGGGTAACTATGGCTACACCTTC.

This chain joins TRBV7-3 and TRBJ2-2; TRBD2 matches 7 bases. The CDR3 extends over 16 amino acids. From germline, CDR1 is SGHTA and CDR2 FQGTGA. The ends lost 2 bases at V and 4 bases at J; junction bases unmatched: 7. Here the CDR3 reads CASSLGPSGLTGELFF. In DNA form, the CDR3 reads TGTGCCAGCAGCTTAGGTCCTAGCGGACTCACCGGGGAGCTGTTTTTT.

CDR3 nucleotides: TGCAGCGCCCAGACAGGGGGAGAGACCCAGTACTTC. This codes for CSAQTGGETQYF. The chain employs TRBV29-1 and TRBJ2-5; 9 bases are shared with TRBD1. Trimming at V came to 7 bases and at J to 4 bases, leaving 4 bases not matched to a gene. CDR1 is SQVTM and CDR2 is ANQGSEA in the germline V gene. This CDR3 region has 12 residues.

This rearrangement joins TRBV7-9 to TRBJ2-7; D remains unclear. CDR1 and CDR2 (germline): SEHNR, FQNEAQ (reference sequence). The CDR3 is 12 residues long. Trimming removed 8 bases from V and 5 bases from J, with 13 bases in between. Here the CDR3 DNA reads TGTGCCAGCGGTTACTTGAAGAACGAGCAGTACTTC. It specifies CASGYLKNEQYF.

The chain employs TRBV7-3 and TRBJ2-7; D is possibly TRBD2 (6 bases). Per the germline V gene, CDR1 is SGHTA and CDR2 is FQGTGA. This CDR3 comprises 13 residues. V was clipped by 0 bases and J by 13 bases, with 16 bases between them. The CDR3 nucleotides are TGTGCCAGCAGCTTAACGACTAGGACCTCGCGCTACTTC. It specifies CASSLTTRTSRYF.

V is TRBV12-3 or TRBV12-4 and J is TRBJ1-2; D is undetermined. V lost 3 bases and J 8 bases, leaving 10 bases between the germline ends. The CDR3 runs 12 residues. The chain's CDR3 is CASSFEGLGYTF. Here the CDR3 DNA reads TGTGCCAGCAGTTTCGAGGGTTTGGGCTACACCTTC.

The sample holds one count of this clone. The chain has TRBV15 and TRBJ2-7; D might be TRBD2 (5 bases). Trimming removed 0 bases at V and 8 bases at J, with 20 bases between. The germline V gene has CDR1 LNHNV and CDR2 YYDKDF (reference sequence). This CDR3 spans 16 amino acids. CDR3 sequence: CATSREAGLLADKQYF. CDR3 nucleotide sequence: TGTGCCACCAGCAGAGAGGCCGGACTCCTCGCAGATAAGCAGTACTTC.

The chain joins TRBV18 to TRBJ2-7; TRBD1 agrees at 9 bases. The CDR3 has 15 amino acids. After removal of 5 bases from V and 6 bases from J, the junction contained 11 bases not matched to a gene. Germline V gives CDR1 KGHSH, CDR2 LQKENI. The CDR3 loop reads CASSVADRGRSEQYF. In DNA form, the CDR3 reads TGTGCCAGCTCAGTGGCGGACAGGGGAAGAAGCGAGCAGTACTTC.

This sequence joins TRBV30 and TRBJ2-1; the match to TRBD2 covers 11 bases. Looked up from germline, CDR1 is GTSNPN and CDR2 is SVGIG (reference sequence). V shed 6 bases, J shed 7 bases, and the junction held 5 bases outside the gene matches. CDR3 size: 13 residues. For the CDR3, the DNA is TGTGCCTGTATAGCGGGAGGGACAAATGAGCAGTTCTTC. This translates into CACIAGGTNEQFF.

V is TRBV6-4 and J is TRBJ2-1; D unresolved. The CDR3 has 12 residues. The germline V gene encodes CDR1 MRHNA and CDR2 SNTAGT. V was pared by 11 bases and J by 5 bases, with 13 bases between. This CDR3 reads CAPPTVHNEQFF. In DNA, the CDR3 is TGTGCCCCACCCACAGTCCACAATGAGCAGTTCTTC.

The V gene is TRBV2, the J gene TRBJ2-3, with D unresolved. V was shortened by 7 bases and J by 9 bases, with 11 bases between the two germline ends. Germline assignment: CDR1 SNHLY and CDR2 FYNNEI. The length of the CDR3 is 11 residues. In nucleotides, the CDR3 is TGTGCCAGCATGGCGGAGAACACGCAGTATTTT. As protein: CASMAENTQYF.

This chain links TRBV7-2 with TRBJ2-1; D unresolved. Germline V gene lookup returns CDR1 SGHTA and CDR2 FQGNSA. V lost 1 base, J lost 4 bases, and 8 bases lay in between. This CDR3 comprises 14 residues. CDR3 amino acids: CASSLEGAYNEQFF. The CDR3 DNA reads TGTGCCAGCAGCTTAGAAGGAGCATACAATGAGCAGTTCTTC. The full variable domain, its missing parts supplied by reference TRBV7-2 and TRBJ2-1, is GAGVSQSPSNKVTEKGKDVELRCDPISGHTALYWYRQSLGQGLEFLIYFQGNSAPDKSGLPSDRFSAERTGGSVSTLTIQRTQQEDSAVYLCASSLEGAYNEQFFGPGTRLTVL.

The CDR3 DNA reads as TGCGCCAGCAGCCCGGGCGGGACTGAGCGGTACATTGAAGCTTTCTTT. Translated, it gives CASSPGGTERYIEAFF. V and J are TRBV5-1 and TRBJ1-1, with D possibly being TRBD1 (5 bases). Per germline, CDR1 SGHRS and CDR2 YFSETQ. The CDR3 is 16 amino acids. Trimming took off 4 bases at V and 7 bases at J, with 23 bases between the two ends. Using reference TRBV5-1 and TRBJ1-1 for the parts outside the CDR3, the full variable domain is KAGVTQTPRYLIKTRGQQVTLSCSPISGHRSVSWYQQTPGQGLQFLFEYFSETQRNKGNFPGRFSGRQFSNSRSEMNVSTLELGDSALYLCASSPGGTERYIEAFFGQGTRLTVV.

This clone was observed once. This rearrangement joins TRBV2 to TRBJ1-6, with TRBD1 identical over 8 bases. Per the germline V gene, CDR1 is SNHLY and CDR2 is FYNNEI. This CDR3 is 15 amino acids long. Trimming removed 4 bases from V and 5 bases from J; junction bases left unmatched: 4. Here the CDR3 reads CASSADRGHNSPLHF. The CDR3 nucleotides read TGTGCCAGCAGTGCCGACAGGGGACATAATTCACCCCTCCACTTT.

The table lists this clone with a count of one. Other DNA sequences in this specimen translate into the identical CDR3. The rearrangement uses TRBV9 and TRBJ1-1; TRBD1 agrees at 7 bases. V shed 4 bases and J 0 bases; nucleotides not matched to a gene: 6. This CDR3 has 15 residues. Looked up from germline, CDR1 is SGDLS and CDR2 is YYNGEE. The CDR3 DNA reads TGTGCCAGCAGCTCGGGACAGAGAGTGAACACTGAAGCTTTCTTT. Protein: CASSSGQRVNTEAFF.

The chain employs TRBV7-9 and TRBJ2-7, with 7 bases lining up with TRBD1. Trimming cost V 3 bases and J 2 bases; bases outside gene matches: 1. Germline loops: CDR1 SEHNR, CDR2 FQNEAQ (reference sequence). The CDR3 has 13 residues. The CDR3 DNA sequence: TGTGCCAGCAGCTTCGGGACAGCCTACGAGCAGTACTTC. Protein sequence: CASSFGTAYEQYF.

The rearrangement uses TRBV2 and TRBJ1-1; TRBD1 might be the D (6 bases). CDR1 and CDR2 (germline): SNHLY, FYNNEI. Trimming stripped 8 bases from V and 5 bases from J, with 18 bases between. CDR3 length equals 14 residues. The CDR3 DNA follows: TGTGCCAGCCAGCAACAGGGCAGGGGTACTGAAGCTTTCTTT. The encoded protein is CASQQQGRGTEAFF.